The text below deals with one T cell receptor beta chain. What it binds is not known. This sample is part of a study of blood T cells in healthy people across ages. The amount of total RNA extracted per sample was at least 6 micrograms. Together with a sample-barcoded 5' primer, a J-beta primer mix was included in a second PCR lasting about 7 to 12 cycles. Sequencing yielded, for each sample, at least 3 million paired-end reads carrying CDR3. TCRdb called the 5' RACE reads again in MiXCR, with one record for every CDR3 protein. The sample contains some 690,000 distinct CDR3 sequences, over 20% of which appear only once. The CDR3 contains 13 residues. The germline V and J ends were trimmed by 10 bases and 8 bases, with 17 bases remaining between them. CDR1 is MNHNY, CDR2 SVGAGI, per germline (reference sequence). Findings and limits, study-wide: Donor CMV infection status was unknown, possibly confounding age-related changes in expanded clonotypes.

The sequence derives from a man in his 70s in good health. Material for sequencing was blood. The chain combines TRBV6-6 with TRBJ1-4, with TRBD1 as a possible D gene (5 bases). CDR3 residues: CAIQGGGQEKLFF. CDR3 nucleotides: TGTGCCATTCAAGGCGGGGGTCAAGAAAAACTGTTTTTT.